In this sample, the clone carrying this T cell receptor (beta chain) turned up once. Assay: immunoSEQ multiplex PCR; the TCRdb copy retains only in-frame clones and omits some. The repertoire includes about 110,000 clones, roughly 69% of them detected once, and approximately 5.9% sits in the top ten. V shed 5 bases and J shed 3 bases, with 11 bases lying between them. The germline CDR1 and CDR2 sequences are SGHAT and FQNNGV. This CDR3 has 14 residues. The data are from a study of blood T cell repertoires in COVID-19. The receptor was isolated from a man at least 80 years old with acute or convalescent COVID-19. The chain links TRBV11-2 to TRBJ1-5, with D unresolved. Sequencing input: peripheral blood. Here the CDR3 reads CASSPRENNQPQHF. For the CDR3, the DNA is TGTGCCAGCAGCCCAAGGGAGAACAATCAGCCCCAGCATTTT.